The 26 T cell receptor beta chains listed next were all sequenced from one sample in a study of Graves' ophthalmopathy and Graves' hyperthyroidism. Scientists amplified the TCR beta CDR3 regions from RNA transcripts. The library came from an HTBI-primed first-round RT-PCR and a second-round multiplex PCR. TCRdb used MiXCR to reprocess the multiplex PCR reads, holding one entry per CDR3 protein. The sample lists roughly 220,000 distinct CDR3 sequences, about 47% occurring once. The specimen was peripheral blood. The receptors here all came from an adult man with Graves' ophthalmopathy.

This clonotype was counted a few times. The chain combines TRBV12-3 or TRBV12-4 with TRBJ1-5; D call uncertain. Trimming stripped 2 bases from V and 4 bases from J, with 6 bases between. The length of the CDR3 is 13 residues. The CDR3 protein is CASSLQRNQPQHF. DNA for the CDR3: TGTGCCAGCAGTTTACAACGTAATCAGCCCCAGCATTTT.

V usage is TRBV2 and J usage is TRBJ1-6; no definite D call. Trimming pared 1 base from V and 0 bases from J, leaving 7 bases between. The germline CDR1 and CDR2 sequences are SNHLY and FYNNEI. The CDR3 length is 16 residues. CDR3 sequence: CASSEDSRSYNSPLHF. CDR3 coding DNA: TGTGCCAGCAGTGAAGACTCACGCTCCTATAATTCACCCCTCCACTTT.

The chain is built from TRBV7-3 and TRBJ2-5; 9 bases match TRBD1. J was trimmed by 7 bases and V by 3 bases; bases with no gene match: 6. The CDR3 has 14 residues. Germline-derived CDR1 and CDR2 are SGHTA and FQGTGA. Here the CDR3 reads CASSFGQGSRTQYF. CDR3 nucleotide sequence: TGTGCCAGCAGCTTCGGACAGGGGAGTAGGACCCAGTACTTC.

The V gene is TRBV7-6, the J gene TRBJ1-5; the match to TRBD1 covers 7 bases. J lost 7 bases, V lost 3 bases, and 9 bases had no gene match. The CDR3 contains 15 residues. The germline gives CDR1 SGHVS, CDR2 FNYEAQ. The CDR3 sequence is CASSFRGQNFQPQHF. CDR3 nucleotide sequence: TGTGCCAGCAGCTTCCGGGGACAGAATTTCCAGCCCCAGCATTTT.

The chain recombines TRBV25-1 with TRBJ1-4, with D unresolved. Germline CDR1 MGHDK, CDR2 SYGVNS. The length of the CDR3 is 13 residues. Trimming took 5 bases from V and 7 from J, leaving 11 bases between them. Here the CDR3 DNA reads TGTGCCAGCAGTACGCCATCCACTGAAAAACTGTTTTTT. This gives the protein CASSTPSTEKLFF.

As DNA, the CDR3 is TGCGCCAGCAGCCAAAGTCGGAGCATGAACACTGAAGCTTTCTTT. This translates into CASSQSRSMNTEAFF. The J gene is TRBJ1-1, the V gene TRBV4-1, with unresolved D. V lost 2 bases, J lost 0 bases, and 10 bases lay in between. From germline, CDR1 is MGHRA and CDR2 YSYEKL. The CDR3 is 15 residues long.

V is TRBV7-8 and J is TRBJ1-5; TRBD1 is a possible D gene (5 bases). CDR3 length: 15 amino acids. Trimming took 0 bases from V and 8 from J, leaving 14 bases between them. The V gene's germline CDR1 is SGHVS and CDR2 FQNEAQ. CDR3 nucleotide sequence: TGTGCCAGCAGCTTAGCAGGGGCAGGGCCGAAGCCCCAGCATTTT. As protein: CASSLAGAGPKPQHF. Filled out from reference TRBV7-8 and TRBJ1-5, the complete variable domain reads GAGVSQSPRYKVAKRGQDVALRCDPISGHVSLFWYQQALGQGPEFLTYFQNEAQLDKSGLPSDRFFAERPEGSVSTLKIQRTQQEDSAVYLCASSLAGAGPKPQHFGDGTRLSIL.

This clonotype has just a few counts. This sequence joins TRBV7-6 and TRBJ2-7; 8 nucleotides match TRBD1. The CDR3 runs 14 residues. V dropped 5 bases and J dropped 6; count of bases not matched to a gene: 9. The V gene's germline CDR1 is SGHVS and CDR2 FNYEAQ. The CDR3 loop is CASSMRQGQIEQYF. DNA of the CDR3: TGTGCCAGCAGCATGAGACAGGGGCAGATCGAGCAGTACTTC. Together with reference TRBV7-6 and TRBJ2-7, the CDR3 gives the full variable domain: GAGVSQSPRYKVTKRGQDVALRCDPISGHVSLYWYRQALGQGPEFLTYFNYEAQQDKSGLPNDRFSAERPEGSISTLTIQRTEQRDSAMYRCASSMRQGQIEQYFGPGTRLTVT.

This clonotype was counted at least ten times. The chain links TRBV9 to TRBJ1-2, with unresolved D. CDR3 length: 13 amino acids. Germline CDR1 SGDLS, CDR2 YYNGEE. V lost 3 bases and J lost 0, with 6 bases in between. CDR3 in DNA: TGTGCCAGCAGCGACAGAGCTAACTATGGCTACACCTTC. Translated: CASSDRANYGYTF.

The chain joins TRBV12-3 or TRBV12-4 to TRBJ1-6; 9 nucleotides agree with TRBD1. Losses at the gene ends were 5 bases for V and 4 bases for J; bases not matched to a gene: 6. This CDR3 region has 16 residues. The CDR3 loop is CASSEQGAGYNSPLHF. The CDR3 DNA reads as TGTGCCAGCAGTGAACAGGGGGCTGGGTATAATTCACCCCTCCACTTT.

This clonotype was counted between two and nine times. At one end, the junction sequence differs from germline, possibly due to a read error. The chain combines TRBV10-3 with TRBJ2-5, with D tentatively TRBD1 or TRBD2 (7 bases each). Germline V gene data show CDR1 as ENHRY and CDR2 as SYGVKD. This CDR3 comprises 14 residues. CDR3: CASSDAGGGETQYF. CDR3 coding DNA: TGTGCCAGCAGTGATGCAGGGGGGGGAGAGACCCAGTACTTC.

J is TRBJ1-2 and V is TRBV10-3; D is perhaps TRBD1 (6 bases). Germline CDR1 is ENHRY and CDR2 is SYGVKD. The CDR3 runs 13 residues. Trimming stripped 5 bases from V and 8 bases from J, with 15 bases between. The CDR3 nucleotides are TGTGCCATCAGTTACTCTGGGGGCGGCGGCTACACCTTC. Translated, it gives CAISYSGGGGYTF.

This chain joins TRBV11-2 and TRBJ2-7; a weak D match, TRBD1 (6 bases). Germline loops: CDR1 SGHAT, CDR2 FQNNGV. The CDR3 spans 15 residues. The ends were cut back, 5 bases at V and 1 base at J, with 15 bases in the middle. CDR3 sequence: CASSHGFTGSYEQYF. CDR3 nucleotide sequence: TGTGCCAGCAGCCATGGTTTCACAGGGTCCTACGAGCAGTACTTC.

This chain connects TRBV9 to TRBJ1-6; TRBD1 matches at 9 bases. The CDR3 consists of 19 residues. The ends lost 4 bases at V and 13 bases at J; junction bases unmatched: 24. In germline, CDR1 is SGDLS, CDR2 YYNGEE. In DNA, the CDR3 is TGTGCCAGCAGCACCCTTCGGGACAGGGCCCCCGGAAAGGTGTCTCCCCTCCACTTT. Amino acids: CASSTLRDRAPGKVSPLHF.

This clonotype was counted a few times. V and J are TRBV5-8 and TRBJ2-7; 8 bases fit TRBD1. V was pared by 2 bases and J by 4 bases, with 8 bases of the junction left unmatched. Germline V gene sequence: CDR1 SGHTS, CDR2 YDEGEE. The CDR3 consists of 15 residues. CDR3 residues: CASSLVQGAMYEQYF. CDR3 DNA sequence: TGTGCCAGCAGCTTAGTGCAGGGGGCGATGTACGAGCAGTACTTC.

The V gene is TRBV12-5, the J gene TRBJ1-4, with TRBD1 as a possible D gene (6 bases). The V end lost 5 bases, the J end lost 0 bases, and 13 bases lay between the germline ends. The CDR3 totals 16 residues. Looked up from germline, CDR1 is LGHNT and CDR2 is FRNRAP. The CDR3 here is CASGTGQTATNEKLFF. CDR3 bases: TGTGCTAGTGGTACTGGACAGACTGCAACTAATGAAAAACTGTTTTTT.

The V and J genes are TRBV6-1 and TRBJ1-2; 8 bases are shared with TRBD1. With V trimmed by 4 bases and J by 7 bases, 5 bases remained unmatched. The CDR3 runs to 13 residues. Germline lookup yields CDR1 MNHNS and CDR2 SASEGT. The CDR3 loop is CASSARTGLGYTF. CDR3 in DNA: TGTGCCAGCAGTGCCAGGACAGGGCTTGGCTACACCTTC.

The CDR3: CASSLSQGGTEAFF. CDR3 coding DNA: TGTGCCAGCAGCTTGAGTCAGGGCGGCACTGAAGCTTTCTTT. This rearrangement joins TRBV5-4 to TRBJ1-1; D is possibly TRBD1 (5 bases). The CDR3 runs to 14 residues. The V end was cut by 1 base, the J end by 4 bases, with 11 bases between. From germline, CDR1 is SGHNT and CDR2 YYREEE (reference sequence).

As DNA, the CDR3 is TGTGCCAGCAGCTCCTGGTCTGGGTTAAGCGGGGAGCTGTTTTTT. This gives the protein CASSSWSGLSGELFF. The J gene is TRBJ2-2, the V gene TRBV5-8; D is ambiguous. The CDR3 has 15 amino acids. The ends were cut back, 3 bases at V and 7 bases at J, with 16 bases in the middle. The germline gives CDR1 SGHTS, CDR2 YDEGEE.

On this clonotype: A read error may be the cause here, since a much bigger clone is one base away. The conserved final phenylalanine or tryptophan is absent from the CDR3, which likely points to a read error. The CDR3 sequence is CAIRDLSGGYTL. CDR3 DNA sequence: TGTGCCATCAGGGACCTTAGTGGAGGCTACACCCTC. The chain is built from TRBV10-3 and TRBJ1-2; D gene uncertain. The germline V and J ends were trimmed by 6 bases and 8 bases, with 13 bases remaining between them. Germline V gene data show CDR1 as ENHRY and CDR2 as SYGVKD. This CDR3 contains 12 residues.

Only a few counts were recorded for this clonotype. The CDR3 bases are TGCGCCAGCAGCTTGGGGACAGATTACTATGGCTACACCTTC. Residues: CASSLGTDYYGYTF. The chain employs TRBV5-1 and TRBJ1-2; TRBD1 might be the D (6 bases). This CDR3 comprises 14 residues. The V end was cut by 0 bases, the J end by 3 bases, with 9 bases between. CDR1 and CDR2 (germline): SGHRS, YFSETQ.

Points on this clonotype: One junction end does not reproduce the germline sequence, and a read error may be involved. This chain connects TRBV10-3 to TRBJ2-7; D perhaps matches TRBD1 (5 bases). Germline lookup yields CDR1 ENHRY and CDR2 SYGVKD. This CDR3 comprises 13 residues. CDR3 sequence (DNA): TGTGCCAGCAGTTTGACAGTCTCCTACGAGCAGTACTTC. Translation gives CASSLTVSYEQYF.

As for this clonotype: A much more abundant neighbour one base away suggests this may be a read error. The CDR3 region is CASSEQGRGNSPPHF. Written as DNA, the CDR3 is TGTGCCAGCAGTGAACAGGGAAGAGGGAATTCACCCCCCCACTTT. This chain uses TRBV25-1 with TRBJ1-6; TRBD1 is a possible D gene (5 bases). Germline assignment: CDR1 MGHDK and CDR2 SYGVNS. This CDR3 region has 15 residues.

Regarding this clonotype: A clone one base away is much larger, so this may be a read error. This CDR3 reads CASSPGTAKSVGCTF. The CDR3 DNA sequence: TGTGCCAGCAGCCCGGGGACGGCTAAAAGCGTAGGCTGCACCTTC. V is TRBV7-2 and J is TRBJ1-2, with D possibly TRBD1 on 5 matching bases. From germline, CDR1 is SGHTA and CDR2 FQGNSA. This CDR3 region has 15 residues.

In its sample, this clonotype was seen a few times. The rearrangement uses TRBV7-9 and TRBJ2-7, with a tentative D call TRBD2 (5 bases). Trimming shortened V by 5 bases and J by 3 bases, and 14 bases separated the two germline ends. Germline V lookup: CDR1 SEHNR, CDR2 FQNEAQ (reference sequence). The CDR3 extends over 14 amino acids. The CDR3 loop reads CASSPRTGDYEQYF. The CDR3 DNA reads as TGTGCCAGCAGCCCCAGGACCGGGGACTACGAGCAGTACTTC.

This clonotype was detected many times. The chain employs TRBV29-1 and TRBJ2-7, with D tentatively TRBD2 (5 bases). From germline, CDR1 is SQVTM and CDR2 ANQGSEA. This CDR3 is 13 amino acids long. Trimming took off 7 bases at V and 4 bases at J, with 17 bases between the two ends. The CDR3 DNA reads as TGCAGCGCCTTACTAGACGGGGTTTACGAGCAGTACTTC. It codes for CSALLDGVYEQYF.